One and the same sample provided the 22 T cell receptor beta chains below, sequenced in a study of identical twins. TCRdb itself ran the 5' RACE reads through MiXCR, one entry per CDR3 protein. There are about 1.7 million distinct CDR3 sequences in the sample; under 35% occur only once, and roughly 0.3% lies in the top ten. The sequenced sample was cord blood. Receptor source: a newborn girl in good health.

The table lists this clonotype with a few counts. The gene calls are TRBV19 and TRBJ2-1, with 7 bases fitting TRBD2. CDR3 length equals 17 residues. V dropped 3 bases and J dropped 4; count of bases not matched to a gene: 12. CDR1 is LNHDA and CDR2 is SQIVND in the germline V gene (reference sequence). Written as DNA, the CDR3 is TGTGCCAGTAGTATTCTGTGGGGAACTAGCGCATACAATGAGCAGTTCTTC. Translation: CASSILWGTSAYNEQFF.

The chain employs TRBV5-6 and TRBJ2-7; D remains ambiguous. The end of the DNA aligns better with TRBJ2-5, so the J call may be wrong. CDR1 and CDR2 (germline): SGHDT, YYEEEE. This CDR3 is built from 11 residues. DNA of the CDR3: TGTGCCAGCAGCTTTCAGAGGACCCAGTACTTC. It specifies CASSFQRTQYF.

This clonotype was counted many times. The chain uses TRBV24-1 and TRBJ2-3; possibly TRBD2 for D (6 bases). There are 17 residues in the CDR3. The germline gives CDR1 KGHDR, CDR2 SFDVKD. V lost 4 bases to trimming and J lost 3 bases, with 19 bases between them. The CDR3 DNA sequence: TGTGCCACCAGTGACCGACCCGGGGAAGGGAGGACAGATACGCAGTATTTT. Its protein product is CATSDRPGEGRTDTQYF.

V usage is TRBV7-2 and J usage is TRBJ2-5, with TRBD2 identical over 8 bases. With V trimmed by 2 bases and J by 0 bases, 14 bases remained unmatched. From germline, CDR1 is SGHTA and CDR2 FQGNSA. This CDR3 has 19 residues. The CDR3 sequence: CASSLCDIPILADQETQYF. The DNA for the CDR3 is TGTGCCAGCAGCTTATGTGATATCCCAATACTAGCGGACCAAGAGACCCAGTACTTC. The whole variable domain, remainder taken from reference TRBV7-2 and TRBJ2-5, is GAGVSQSPSNKVTEKGKDVELRCDPISGHTALYWYRQSLGQGLEFLIYFQGNSAPDKSGLPSDRFSAERTGGSVSTLTIQRTQQEDSAVYLCASSLCDIPILADQETQYFGPGTRLLVL.

This clonotype was detected a few times. This chain links TRBV3-1 with TRBJ2-5; a weak D match, TRBD2 (5 bases). Germline values: CDR1 LGHDT, CDR2 YNNKEL (reference sequence). The CDR3 extends over 14 amino acids. The V end was cut by 8 bases, the J end by 1 base, with 14 bases between. The CDR3 DNA reads TGTGCCAGCTGTAGCAGACTACTCCAAGAGACCCAGTACTTC. It translates to CASCSRLLQETQYF.

The table lists this clonotype with a count of one. The chain combines TRBV29-1 with TRBJ1-4; unclear D gene. The CDR3 contains 14 residues. Germline loops: CDR1 SQVTM, CDR2 ANQGSEA. The germline V and J ends were trimmed by 0 bases and 11 bases, with 16 bases remaining between them. The CDR3 DNA follows: TGCAGCGTTGAAGATGAGGCAGCAATTGGCAAACTGTTTTTT. Translation gives CSVEDEAAIGKLFF.

V and J are TRBV27 and TRBJ2-1, with D possibly called TRBD1 or TRBD2 (5 bases each). Near its end, the DNA agrees better with TRBJ2-7, so the J call may be wrong. Germline CDR1 is MNHEY and CDR2 is SMNVEV (reference sequence). The CDR3 spans 14 residues. The CDR3 nucleotides are TGTGCCAGCAGTGGGGCTAGCTCCTACAATGAGCAGTACTTC. Amino acid sequence: CASSGASSYNEQYF.

This clonotype was picked up a small number of times. The V call is TRBV4-2, the J call TRBJ1-2, with D perhaps TRBD1 (6 bases). The germline CDR1 and CDR2 sequences are LGHNA and YNFKEQ. V was pared by 0 bases and J by 1 base, with 12 bases between. This CDR3 spans 16 amino acids. CDR3 residues: CASSQDTGAGNYGYTF. In DNA form, the CDR3 reads TGTGCCAGCAGCCAAGATACGGGGGCGGGTAACTATGGCTACACCTTC.

The CDR3 DNA is TGCAGTGCCCGTGACAGGGTCGGTAATGAAAAACTGTTTTTT. Protein sequence: CSARDRVGNEKLFF. The chain links TRBV20-1 to TRBJ1-4, with 7 bases fitting TRBD1. Germline V lookup: CDR1 DFQATT, CDR2 SNEGSKA (reference sequence). The CDR3 length is 14 residues. With V trimmed by 6 bases and J by 4 bases, 8 bases remained unmatched.

In its sample, this clonotype was seen a few times. CDR3 in DNA: TGTGCCAGCAGTGAATATGATGTGGGTTCTGGGGCCAACGTCCTGACTTTC. It specifies CASSEYDVGSGANVLTF. J is TRBJ2-6 and V is TRBV25-1; D uncertain. The V end lost 0 bases, the J end lost 1 base, and 10 bases lay between the germline ends. Germline V gene sequence: CDR1 MGHDK, CDR2 SYGVNS. The CDR3 consists of 17 residues.

At least ten counts were recorded for this clonotype. This chain links TRBV11-1 with TRBJ2-7, with 7 bases that match TRBD1. The germline V gene has CDR1 SGHAT and CDR2 FQDESV (reference sequence). The trim removed 1 base at V and 4 bases at J, leaving 4 bases unmatched. CDR3 size: 14 residues. CDR3 sequence reads: CASSLVGQEYEQYF. As DNA, the CDR3 is TGTGCCAGCAGCTTAGTAGGACAGGAGTACGAGCAGTACTTC.

In the case of this clonotype: A far larger clone differs by one base, so this is likely a read error. V usage is TRBV27 and J usage is TRBJ2-1; D perhaps matches TRBD1 (5 bases). This CDR3 region has 13 residues. Germline loops: CDR1 MNHEY, CDR2 SMNVEV (reference sequence). V lost 2 bases and J lost 10, with 12 bases in between. In DNA form, the CDR3 reads TGTGCCAGCAGTTTAGGGGCCCCCTACGAGCAGTTCTTC. Translation gives CASSLGAPYEQFF.

The chain carries TRBV10-3 and TRBJ2-1, with 7 bases aligning to TRBD2. The CDR3 length is 11 residues. V lost 8 bases, J lost 10 bases, and 5 bases stayed unmatched. Per the germline V gene, CDR1 is ENHRY and CDR2 is SYGVKD. The CDR3 sequence is CAIGTTYEQFF. CDR3 in DNA: TGTGCCATCGGGACTACCTACGAGCAGTTCTTC.

This clonotype has just a few counts. As DNA, the CDR3 is TGTGCCAGTAGCGGGGGAGGGGGCGGTAATGAAAAACTGTTTTTT. It codes for CASSGGGGGNEKLFF. The chain uses TRBV12-3 or TRBV12-4 and TRBJ1-4; 7 bases line up with TRBD1. The trim removed 9 bases at V and 4 bases at J, leaving 11 bases unmatched. CDR3 size: 15 residues.

In this sample, this clonotype turned up many times. The rearrangement uses TRBV27 and TRBJ1-2, with D perhaps TRBD1 (5 bases). V was trimmed by 5 bases and J by 0 bases, leaving 16 bases between them. The CDR3 consists of 16 residues. Germline CDR1 MNHEY, CDR2 SMNVEV (reference sequence). As DNA, the CDR3 is TGTGCCAGCAGTCACAGCCGGACACTCGCTAACTATGGCTACACCTTC. Protein product: CASSHSRTLANYGYTF.

This clonotype turned up a few times. One end of the junction is discordant with germline, which a read error may explain. The chain couples TRBV6-6 to TRBJ2-7, with D unresolved. Germline-derived CDR1 and CDR2 are MNHNY and SVGAGI (reference sequence). The CDR3 spans 13 residues. The CDR3 bases are TGTGTCAGCAGTTCCGTCGGAACCTACGAGCAGTACTTC. Encoded protein: CVSSSVGTYEQYF.

This clonotype was counted a few times. The V call is TRBV4-1, the J call TRBJ2-4, with TRBD2 identical over 11 bases. The CDR3 consists of 19 residues. Germline values: CDR1 MGHRA, CDR2 YSYEKL. Trimming removed 3 bases from V and 1 base from J; junction bases left unmatched: 11. The chain's CDR3 is CASSQPGRASGGAKNIQYF. The CDR3 nucleotides are TGCGCCAGCAGCCAGCCGGGGAGGGCTAGCGGGGGGGCCAAAAACATTCAGTACTTC.

This clonotype was seen a few times. The rearrangement links TRBV7-2 to TRBJ2-3; D assignment may be TRBD1 or TRBD2 (5 bases each). The CDR3 is made up of 15 amino acids. The V end was cut by 1 base, the J end by 4 bases, with 12 bases between. Germline lookup yields CDR1 SGHTA and CDR2 FQGNSA. The CDR3 loop reads CASSLGSGTSDTQYF. The CDR3 DNA sequence: TGTGCCAGCAGCTTAGGGTCCGGGACCTCAGATACGCAGTATTTT.

This clonotype was observed a handful of times. The rearrangement joins TRBV20-1 to TRBJ2-2; tentative D call: TRBD2 (6 bases). The germline CDR1 and CDR2 sequences are DFQATT and SNEGSKA (reference sequence). This CDR3 has 13 residues. Between the trimmed V and J ends, which lost 8 bases and 3 bases, there was a span of 13 bases. The CDR3 spells CSSWDLYTGELFF. DNA of the CDR3: TGCAGTTCTTGGGACTTGTACACCGGGGAGCTGTTTTTT.

With respect to this clonotype: With a much larger clone just one base away, this may be a read error. V gene TRBV10-3 combines with J gene TRBJ2-1; possibly TRBD2 for D (6 bases). Per germline, CDR1 ENHRY and CDR2 SYGVKD. V shed 5 bases and J shed 4 bases, with 21 bases lying between them. CDR3 length: 17 residues. CDR3 DNA: TGTGCCATCAGTCTTGGGCTAGCGAGAGGAACTTACAATGAGCAGTTCTTC. This gives the protein CAISLGLARGTYNEQFF.

This rearrangement joins TRBV20-1 to TRBJ2-4; a weak D match, TRBD2 (5 bases). The DNA end is more similar to TRBJ2-7, so the J call may be wrong. The CDR3 totals 15 residues. The germline gives CDR1 DFQATT, CDR2 SNEGSKA (reference sequence). The CDR3 nucleotides are TGCAGTGCTAGAGATTTAGAACTGAGGGCCTACGAGCAGTACTTC. Protein product: CSARDLELRAYEQYF.

The gene calls are TRBV5-5 and TRBJ2-5, with D possibly being TRBD2 (7 bases). In germline, CDR1 is SGHKS, CDR2 YYEKEE (reference sequence). Trimming shortened V by 0 bases and J by 5 bases, and 20 bases separated the two germline ends. This CDR3 is built from 17 residues. The CDR3 region is CASSLERVAGASETQYF. The CDR3 DNA follows: TGTGCCAGCAGCTTGGAGCGTGTTGCGGGGGCCAGCGAGACCCAGTACTTC.